A single sample is the source of the 12 T cell receptor beta chains below, sequenced in a study of blood T cell repertoires in COVID-19. The repertoire was sequenced with immunoSEQ multiplex PCR; TCRdb's copy has only in-frame clones and lacks some. The table has 80,000 to 130,000 clones, roughly 88% seen once; the top ten hold 5.5% to 6.5%. Sequencing was performed on peripheral blood. The receptor set was obtained from a woman aged 55 to 70 with acute or convalescent COVID-19.

The rearrangement links TRBV5-1 to TRBJ1-4; TRBD1 matches at 7 bases. The CDR3 runs 15 residues. Germline CDR1 and CDR2: SGHRS and YFSETQ. The ends lost 6 bases at V and 2 bases at J; junction bases unmatched: 7. CDR3 protein: CASTRQGQTNEKLFF. Here the CDR3 DNA reads TGCGCCAGCACTCGACAGGGTCAGACTAATGAAAAACTGTTTTTT. The full variable domain, in which reference TRBV5-1 and TRBJ1-4 provide the parts outside the CDR3, is KAGVTQTPRYLIKTRGQQVTLSCSPISGHRSVSWYQQTPGQGLQFLFEYFSETQRNKGNFPGRFSGRQFSNSRSEMNVSTLELGDSALYLCASTRQGQTNEKLFFGSGTQLSVL.

The V and J genes are TRBV5-1 and TRBJ1-2; 7 positions match TRBD1. This CDR3 is built from 13 residues. With 4 bases clipped from V and 7 bases from J, the junction kept 7 bases outside the gene matches. The V gene's germline CDR1 is SGHRS and CDR2 YFSETQ. As DNA, the CDR3 is TGCGCCAGCAGCCTGGACAGGCTTGGTGGCTACACCTTC. It translates to CASSLDRLGGYTF. Full variable domain (rest looked up from reference TRBV5-1 and TRBJ1-2): KAGVTQTPRYLIKTRGQQVTLSCSPISGHRSVSWYQQTPGQGLQFLFEYFSETQRNKGNFPGRFSGRQFSNSRSEMNVSTLELGDSALYLCASSLDRLGGYTFGSGTRLTVV.

CDR3 loop: CASTRPAGNTEAFF. The CDR3, as DNA: TGTGCCAGCACCCGACCCGCGGGTAACACTGAAGCTTTCTTT. The chain recombines TRBV6-5 with TRBJ1-1; D is unclear. CDR1 and CDR2 (germline): MNHEY, SVGAGI. This CDR3 contains 14 residues. The V end was cut by 7 bases, the J end by 2 bases, with 14 bases between.

V is TRBV19 and J is TRBJ1-2, with D uncertain. Germline V gene data show CDR1 as LNHDA and CDR2 as SQIVND (reference sequence). The V and J ends lost 3 bases and 5 bases respectively, with 10 bases between them. CDR3 length equals 13 residues. The CDR3 loop reads CASSMEAVYGYTF. As DNA, the CDR3 is TGTGCCAGTAGTATGGAGGCAGTTTATGGCTACACCTTC. Full variable domain (outside the CDR3, taken from reference TRBV19 and TRBJ1-2): DGGITQSPKYLFRKEGQNVTLSCEQNLNHDAMYWYRQDPGQGLRLIYYSQIVNDFQKGDIAEGYSVSREKKESFPLTVTSAQKNPTAFYLCASSMEAVYGYTFGSGTRLTVV.

The V and J genes are TRBV18 and TRBJ2-3, with TRBD1 matching 7 bases. Unmatched junction bases numbered 6, after V lost 8 bases and J lost 1 base. This CDR3 region has 14 residues. The germline V gene has CDR1 KGHSH and CDR2 LQKENI. In nucleotides, the CDR3 is TGTGCCAGCCAGGGGGAGACCGGCACAGATACGCAGTATTTT. Amino acids: CASQGETGTDTQYF.

J is TRBJ2-7 and V is TRBV20-1; 9 bases are a match to TRBD2. The CDR3 is 15 residues long. Germline lookup yields CDR1 DFQATT and CDR2 SNEGSKA (reference sequence). Unmatched junction bases numbered 7, after V lost 3 bases and J lost 1 base. In nucleotides, the CDR3 is TGCAGTGCTAGTGTTGGGACTAGCTCTTCCTACGAGCAGTACTTC. Residues: CSASVGTSSSYEQYF.

The chain employs TRBV19 and TRBJ1-2; D ambiguous. V was clipped by 5 bases and J by 4 bases, with 17 bases between them. Germline V gene sequence: CDR1 LNHDA, CDR2 SQIVND (reference sequence). This CDR3 is built from 15 residues. The CDR3 bases are TGTGCCAGTAGTCCCGGACTGTCTGGCGGCTATGGCTACACCTTC. This translates into CASSPGLSGGYGYTF. The full variable domain, its missing parts supplied by reference TRBV19 and TRBJ1-2, is DGGITQSPKYLFRKEGQNVTLSCEQNLNHDAMYWYRQDPGQGLRLIYYSQIVNDFQKGDIAEGYSVSREKKESFPLTVTSAQKNPTAFYLCASSPGLSGGYGYTFGSGTRLTVV.

J is TRBJ1-1 and V is TRBV18, with D perhaps matching TRBD1 (6 bases). This CDR3 region has 14 residues. Deletions cut 6 bases from V and 5 bases from J, with 16 bases between. CDR1 and CDR2 (germline): KGHSH, LQKENI. Here the CDR3 DNA reads TGTGCCAGCTCTACACAGGGATCTGGGACTGAAGCTTTCTTT. Encoded protein: CASSTQGSGTEAFF.

V gene TRBV3-1 (or the pseudogene TRBV3-2) combines with J gene TRBJ2-3, with 11 bases aligning to TRBD2. The germline CDR1 and CDR2 sequences are LGHDT and YNNKEL (reference sequence). V lost 4 bases to trimming and J lost 8 bases; unmatched junction nucleotides: 8. This CDR3 region has 15 residues. The CDR3 coding sequence is TGTGCCAGCAGCCCACTAGCGGGAGTTGTGAGTACGCAGTATTTT. This gives the protein CASSPLAGVVSTQYF.

This chain links TRBV27 with TRBJ2-2; maybe TRBD1 (7 bases). With 5 bases removed from V and 4 bases from J, the gap between germline ends came to 14 bases. This CDR3 region has 15 residues. Germline V gene sequence: CDR1 MNHEY, CDR2 SMNVEV (reference sequence). The CDR3 here is CASSPYQGGTGELFF. In DNA, the CDR3 is TGTGCCAGCAGTCCCTATCAGGGGGGCACCGGGGAGCTGTTTTTT.

DNA of the CDR3: TGTGCCAGCAGCTTGCCGGGAGGGTTCTACGAGCAGTACGTC. Residues: CASSLPGGFYEQYV. The chain recombines TRBV5-6 with TRBJ2-7; 8 bases are a match to TRBD2. There are 14 residues in the CDR3. Trimming took 1 base from V and 3 from J; bases not matched to a gene: 3. Germline-derived CDR1 and CDR2 are SGHDT and YYEEEE.

The chain carries TRBV27 and TRBJ1-1; D is perhaps TRBD1 (6 bases). The ends were cut back, 6 bases at V and 1 base at J, with 21 bases in the middle. The germline V gene has CDR1 MNHEY and CDR2 SMNVEV (reference sequence). CDR3 length: 17 amino acids. CDR3 in DNA: TGTGCCAGCAGCCAGACCCGGGTCGGGGGGCGGAACACTGAAGCTTTCTTT. Encoded protein: CASSQTRVGGRNTEAFF.